This TCR beta chain was sequenced in a study of T cell repertoires in cytomegalovirus infection. TCRdb re-analysed the reads in MiXCR, keeping a single row per CDR3 protein. The sample records around 130,000 distinct CDR3 sequences, 8% to 9% being singletons. The CDR3 covers 13 residues. Trimming took 5 bases from V and 5 from J, leaving 12 bases between them. CDR1 is MNHEY, CDR2 SVGEGT, per germline. The origin of this receptor is a human donor in good health (CMV status not recorded). Some clones in this sample may be carry-over from other donors' samples. This chain uses TRBV6-2 or TRBV6-3 with TRBJ1-1; D might be TRBD1 (5 bases). The specimen was PBMCs. The CDR3 region is CASSPPGRTEAFF. CDR3 coding DNA: TGTGCCAGCAGTCCCCCGGGGCGGACTGAAGCTTTCTTT.